This T cell receptor beta chain was documented in a study of T-cell memory formation after mild COVID-19. The CDR3 spans 16 residues. V lost 0 bases and J 1 base, leaving 11 bases between the germline ends. CDR1 and CDR2 from the germline V gene are SNHLY and FYNNEI. The sample holds a few counts of this clonotype. Each CDR3 protein gets one entry after TCRdb re-called the 5' RACE reads with MiXCR. This sample has fewer than 550,000 distinct CDR3 sequences, with over 15% found just once. The origin of this receptor is an adult woman who had mild COVID-19 (a few samples of this study predate the infection). Cell type and time point are not known. J is TRBJ2-3 and V is TRBV2, with D tentatively TRBD1 or TRBD2 (5 bases each). Sequenced input: PBMCs or a T cell subset sorted from them (not recorded which). CDR3 coding DNA: TGTGCCAGCAGTGAAGCGCTGCTGGGGGGCACAGATACGCAGTATTTT. The encoded protein is CASSEALLGGTDTQYF.